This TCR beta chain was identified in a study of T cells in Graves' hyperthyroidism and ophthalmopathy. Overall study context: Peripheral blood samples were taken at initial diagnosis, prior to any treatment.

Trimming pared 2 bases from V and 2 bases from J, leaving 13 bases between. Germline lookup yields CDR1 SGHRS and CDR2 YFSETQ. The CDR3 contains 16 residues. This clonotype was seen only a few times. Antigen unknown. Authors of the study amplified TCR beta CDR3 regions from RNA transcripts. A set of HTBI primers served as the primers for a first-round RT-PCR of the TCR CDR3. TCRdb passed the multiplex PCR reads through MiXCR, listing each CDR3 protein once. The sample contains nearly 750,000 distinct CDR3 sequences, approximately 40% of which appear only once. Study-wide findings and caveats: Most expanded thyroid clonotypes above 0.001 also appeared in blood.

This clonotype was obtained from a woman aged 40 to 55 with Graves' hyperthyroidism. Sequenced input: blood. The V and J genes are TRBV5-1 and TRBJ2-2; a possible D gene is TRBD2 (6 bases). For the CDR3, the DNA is TGCGCCAGCAGCTTAGGAGGACTAAAAAACACCGGGGAGCTGTTTTTT. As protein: CASSLGGLKNTGELFF. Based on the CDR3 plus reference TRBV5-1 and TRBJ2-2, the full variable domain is KAGVTQTPRYLIKTRGQQVTLSCSPISGHRSVSWYQQTPGQGLQFLFEYFSETQRNKGNFPGRFSGRQFSNSRSEMNVSTLELGDSALYLCASSLGGLKNTGELFFGEGSRLTVL.